Shown below are 9 T cell receptor beta chains from a single sample sequenced in a study of shared clonotypes between healthy human individuals. Using immunoSEQ multiplex PCR, the repertoire was profiled, and TCRdb retains in-frame clones only, with some absent. In the table there are under 600,000 clones, more than 95% of which are singletons. Input material: naive CD4+ T cells sorted from blood. As for subset: CD45RA+ positively selected. The source of these receptors is a woman in her twenties or thirties in good health.

This chain uses TRBV5-1 with TRBJ1-1, with D possibly TRBD1 on 5 matching bases. V was shortened by 2 bases and J by 4 bases, with 9 bases between the two germline ends. The germline CDR1 and CDR2 sequences are SGHRS and YFSETQ. This CDR3 has 13 amino acids. This CDR3 is CASSFSDITEAFF. The CDR3 DNA sequence: TGCGCCAGCAGCTTCTCGGACATCACTGAAGCTTTCTTT.

Worth noting for this clone: Because the CDR3's place on the DNA is in doubt, the DNA is left out and the CDR3 is given as listed by TCRdb. J is TRBJ1-1 and V is TRBV6-1. Germline CDR1 reads MNHNS; CDR2 reads SASEGT. Counting both end residues, the CDR3 totals 15 amino acids. CDR3 residues: CASSDRRAGVTEAFF.

The chain carries TRBV11-2 and TRBJ1-4; tentative D call: TRBD1 (5 bases). The CDR3 totals 15 residues. Per the germline V gene, CDR1 is SGHAT and CDR2 is FQNNGV. V gave up 5 bases and J gave up 3 bases, with 13 bases separating them. The CDR3 sequence is CASSPKGLANEKLFF. CDR3 nucleotides: TGTGCCAGCAGCCCAAAGGGGTTGGCTAATGAAAAACTGTTTTTT.

J is TRBJ1-4 and V is TRBV28; D is uncertain. The CDR3 is 13 residues long. Germline V lookup: CDR1 MDHEN, CDR2 SYDVKM. The germline V and J ends were trimmed by 9 bases and 3 bases, with 11 bases remaining between them. In DNA form, the CDR3 reads TGTGCCAGTTCGAAGAGGGCTAATGAAAAACTGTTTTTT. Its protein is CASSKRANEKLFF.

This chain connects TRBV27 to TRBJ2-4; 9 nucleotides agree with TRBD2. The CDR3 extends over 15 amino acids. The germline gives CDR1 MNHEY, CDR2 SMNVEV (reference sequence). V trimming: 3 bases; J trimming: 8 bases; junction bases outside the gene matches: 8. The CDR3 bases are TGTGCCAGCAGTTTGTTCCTAGCGGGGTCTCACATTCAGTACTTC. Translated, it gives CASSLFLAGSHIQYF.

The chain links TRBV2 to TRBJ1-2; 9 bases line up with TRBD1. Trimming removed 8 bases from V and 2 bases from J; junction bases left unmatched: 3. The CDR3 has 13 amino acids. Germline assignment: CDR1 SNHLY and CDR2 FYNNEI. The CDR3 region is CASSDRGNYGYTF. CDR3 nucleotide sequence: TGTGCCAGCTCCGACAGGGGGAACTATGGCTACACCTTC.

The rearrangement uses TRBV7-3 and TRBJ2-3, with 7 nucleotides matching TRBD2. V dropped 7 bases and J dropped 2; count of bases not matched to a gene: 6. The length of the CDR3 is 14 residues. Germline-derived CDR1 and CDR2 are SGHTA and FQGTGA. This CDR3 is CASKASGFTDTQYF. The CDR3 DNA follows: TGTGCCAGCAAGGCTAGCGGTTTCACAGATACGCAGTATTTT.

This chain uses TRBV28 with TRBJ1-1; 7 bases fit TRBD1. The CDR3 is 17 residues long. Looked up from germline, CDR1 is MDHEN and CDR2 is SYDVKM. With V trimmed by 6 bases and J by 5 bases, 18 bases remained unmatched. In DNA, the CDR3 is TGTGCCAGCAGCGCCCCCGGCCCGGGACAGTTTAGAACTGAAGCTTTCTTT. Residues: CASSAPGPGQFRTEAFF.

The chain couples TRBV19 to TRBJ2-7; D possibly corresponds to TRBD1 (6 bases). The germline CDR1 and CDR2 sequences are LNHDA and SQIVND (reference sequence). This CDR3 has 14 amino acids. V dropped 2 bases and J dropped 3 bases, with 11 bases sitting between them. Here the CDR3 reads CASSIPGQIYEQYF. CDR3 in DNA: TGTGCCAGTAGTATACCGGGACAAATCTACGAGCAGTACTTC.